The present T cell receptor (beta chain) was sequenced within a study of cytomegalovirus exposure and HLA in healthy donors. As regards this clone: Antigen specificity is unknown.

The PCR was carried out with 60 Vbeta primers and 13 Jbeta primers. Assay: immunoSEQ multiplex PCR; the TCRdb copy retains only in-frame clones and omits some. Among almost 85,000 clones listed, approximately 78% were seen once. Study-level results: Among TCR beta chains of equal frequency, HLA-associated ones were more clonally expanded in a later analysis. 150 to 200 TCR beta chains were listed as cytomegalovirus-associated. When a later analysis was performed, an Asian-associated ancestry cluster reportedly had fewer N-insertions than the roughly 700-donor mean.

The receptor was isolated from a male donor in good health and CMV-seropositive. Sequencing was carried out using PBMCs.

Here the CDR3 reads CASSQDRNYEQYF. CDR3 nucleotides: TGTGCCAGCAGCCAAGACAGAAATTACGAGCAGTACTTC. The chain is built from TRBV5-4 and TRBJ2-7; a weak D match, TRBD1 (5 bases). Trimming left V 4 bases short and J 4 bases short, with 12 bases between. Germline V gives CDR1 SGHNT, CDR2 YYREEE (reference sequence). CDR3 length: 13 amino acids.